This T cell receptor (beta chain) derives from a study of blood T cell repertoires in COVID-19. Study-level background: Sites in the United States, Italy and Spain provided acute and convalescent COVID-19 samples. Nucleic acid was either cDNA or gDNA, and it came from T cells, B-cell-depleted T cells, or PBMCs.

Authors' data handling: Amplification from reference gene primers served as the basis for estimated nucleated cell counts. Clones were read by immunoSEQ multiplex PCR, and TCRdb kept only the in-frame ones, dropping some. D and trimming come from the DNA, and the V and J calls and clone size come from that table. The table records about 350,000 clones, approximately 89% of them present only once. The Seattle patients, enrolled during active infection, were followed longitudinally. V shed 3 bases and J shed 4 bases, with 12 bases lying between them. The CDR3 totals 14 residues. Germline CDR1 SNHLY, CDR2 FYNNEI.

This chain joins TRBV2 and TRBJ1-1, with D uncertain. The clonotype was recovered from a woman aged 60 to 75 with COVID-19, enrolled during active disease. Sequenced: peripheral blood. DNA for the CDR3: TGTGCCAGCAGTGATCGCCTATCGGGCACTGAAGCTTTCTTT. This codes for CASSDRLSGTEAFF.